The TCR beta chain described here comes from a study of T cell responses to AZD1222 COVID-19 vaccine. General study findings and limits: Baseline seropositivity occurred in only a handful of AZD1222 recipients.

The assay was immunoSEQ multiplex PCR, and TCRdb's table has in-frame clones only and misses some. The table lists around 160,000 clones, approximately 90% of them singletons. Turning to this clone: What it recognizes is unknown.

Source: peripheral blood, taken on day 0 of AZD1222 vaccination. This TCR was sampled from an adult in good health.

The CDR3 region has the DNA TGTGCCAGCTCACCACCGGAGAGCAGACGGAACACTGAAGCTTTCTTT. Translation gives CASSPPESRRNTEAFF. J is TRBJ1-1 and V is TRBV18; D is ambiguous. In germline, CDR1 is KGHSH, CDR2 LQKENI. The V and J ends lost 0 bases and 1 base respectively, with 12 bases between them. The CDR3 has 16 residues.